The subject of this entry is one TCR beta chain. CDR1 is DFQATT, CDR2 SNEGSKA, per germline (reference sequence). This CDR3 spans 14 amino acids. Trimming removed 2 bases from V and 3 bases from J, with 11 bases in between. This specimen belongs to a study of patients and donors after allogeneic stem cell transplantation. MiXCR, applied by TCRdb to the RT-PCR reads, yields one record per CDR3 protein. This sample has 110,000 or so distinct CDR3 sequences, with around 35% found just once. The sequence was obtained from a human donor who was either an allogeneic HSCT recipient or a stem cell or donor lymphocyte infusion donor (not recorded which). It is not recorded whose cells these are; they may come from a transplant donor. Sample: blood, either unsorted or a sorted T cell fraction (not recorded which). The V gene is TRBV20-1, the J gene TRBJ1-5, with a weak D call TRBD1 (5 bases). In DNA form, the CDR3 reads TGCAGTGCTAGACCCGGGACTGACAATCAGCCCCAGCATTTT. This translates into CSARPGTDNQPQHF.